The rows below give T cell receptor beta chains drawn from one sample of a study of cytomegalovirus exposure and HLA in healthy donors. Sequencing used immunoSEQ multiplex PCR; TCRdb keeps in-frame clones, though not all of them. The sample has about 140,000 clones; about 75% are singletons. Sequencing was carried out using PBMCs. These TCRs come from a woman in her twenties or thirties in good health and CMV-seronegative. Each CDR3 is given with its conserved first and last residue. D genes are given only for firm matches. Part of the rows lack a size; the others show once, few, many or a class for expanded clones.

clone_size	d_call	v_call	j_call	cdr3_nt	cdr3_aa
once	TRBD1	TRBV25-1	TRBJ1-5	TGTGCCAGCAGTGGAGAGGGGACAGGGGGAAGTCAGCCCCAGCATTTT	CASSGEGTGGSQPQHF
NA	NA	TRBV5-5	TRBJ1-2	TGTGCCAGCAGCTTGGTTGGGGCCCAAAGTGGCTACACCTTC	CASSLVGAQSGYTF
NA	NA	TRBV18	TRBJ1-2	TGTGCCAGCTCTCCATCGGGGGGGGTAGAAGGCTACACCTTC	CASSPSGGVEGYTF
NA	NA	TRBV6-1	TRBJ2-7	TGTGCCAGCAGTGTGGATCTCCCAGGGGTAGAATACGAGCAGTACTTC	CASSVDLPGVEYEQYF
NA	TRBD1	TRBV7-3	TRBJ2-4	TGTGCCAGCAGCTCCGGGACAGGGGATGTGGGCATTCAGTACTTC	CASSSGTGDVGIQYF
NA	NA	TRBV5-1	TRBJ2-5	TGCGCCAGCAGTTATTGGGGGGGCGGGCCCGGCGGGGAGACCCAGTACTTC	CASSYWGGGPGGETQYF
once	TRBD1	TRBV6-5	TRBJ2-5	TGTGTCACGAAAGGGGGCCGGCAAGAGACCCAGTACTTC	CVTKGGRQETQYF
NA	TRBD1	TRBV9	TRBJ1-2	TGTGCCAGCAGCGCCCTGACAGGGGGTGGTGGCTACACCTTC	CASSALTGGGGYTF
NA	TRBD1	TRBV28	TRBJ1-3	TGTGCCAGCAGTCCCCTCCCCGGACAGGGTCCTGGAAACACCATATATTTT	CASSPLPGQGPGNTIYF
NA	NA	TRBV2	TRBJ2-7	TGTGCCAGCAGGCTCCTCCGAGGGAGCTACGAGCAGTACTTC	CASRLLRGSYEQYF
few	TRBD1	TRBV28	TRBJ2-2	TGTGCCAGCAGACAGGGGGCGCAGGAGACCGGGGAGCTGTTTTTT	CASRQGAQETGELFF
few	TRBD2	TRBV9	TRBJ2-7	TGTGCCAGCAGCGTCGGACTAGCGGGCAGGGACGAGCAGTACTTC	CASSVGLAGRDEQYF
NA	TRBD1	TRBV30	TRBJ1-5	TGTGCCTGGAGCCTACAGGGGGCGCAGCCCCAGCATTTT	CAWSLQGAQPQHF
few	TRBD2	TRBV28	TRBJ2-1	TGTGCCAGCAGTTTAGCGGGGGGGCTAGATGAGCAGTTCTTC	CASSLAGGLDEQFF
few	TRBD1	TRBV19	TRBJ1-4	TGTGCCACCACGCTGACAGGGGATAATGAAAAACTGTTTTTT	CATTLTGDNEKLFF
few	NA	TRBV6-1	TRBJ1-1	TGTGCCAGCAGTGAGGGGGCTTGGGACACTGAAGCTTTCTTT	CASSEGAWDTEAFF
NA	TRBD1	TRBV10-3	TRBJ2-7	TGTGCCATCAGTGGTATACAGGGGCTGTACTTC	CAISGIQGLYF
few	NA	TRBV10-3	TRBJ1-4	TGTGCCATCCCCATACGCAGGGAAAAACTGTTTTTT	CAIPIRREKLFF
NA	TRBD1	TRBV5-5	TRBJ2-5	TGTGCCAGCAGCCTAATAGGGACAGGAGAGACCCAGTACTTC	CASSLIGTGETQYF
NA	NA	TRBV5-1	TRBJ2-1	TGCGCCAGCAGCTTGGGAGTGACTCTACTTAATAATGAGCAGTTCTTC	CASSLGVTLLNNEQFF
NA	TRBD2	TRBV4-1	TRBJ2-1	TGCGCCAGCAGTCCGGGACTAGCCTCCTACAATGAGCAGTTCTTC	CASSPGLASYNEQFF
NA	NA	TRBV6-6	TRBJ2-7	TGTGCCAGCACCGATCGGGGGGCTTCAGGCTACGAGCAGTACTTC	CASTDRGASGYEQYF
NA	NA	TRBV19	TRBJ1-1	TGTGCCAGTAGTTCCACCCTCACGGGATTCACTGAAGCTTTCTTT	CASSSTLTGFTEAFF
NA	NA	TRBV6-1	TRBJ2-5	TGTGCCTCGTCGGCGGGACTTGGAGAGACCCAGTACTTC	CASSAGLGETQYF
NA	TRBD2	TRBV4-2	TRBJ2-5	TGTGCCAGCAGCCAGGGGAGGGGTATCGGGGGGGCCGACCACGAGACCCAGTACTTC	CASSQGRGIGGADHETQYF
few	TRBD1	TRBV5-1	TRBJ2-2	TGCGCCAGCAGCTCGGGACAGGGGTATGCCGGGGAGCTGTTTTTT	CASSSGQGYAGELFF
NA	NA	TRBV28	TRBJ1-2	TGTGCCAGCAGTTTAGAAGGGGCGCGAGGCTACACCTTC	CASSLEGARGYTF
NA	NA	TRBV7-2	TRBJ2-3	TGTGCCAGCAGCTTAGATCCAGGGCTCCCAGATACGCAGTATTTT	CASSLDPGLPDTQYF
NA	NA	TRBV5-1	TRBJ1-6	TGCGCCAGCAAAAGGGGAGGTATCGATAATTCACCCCTCCACTTT	CASKRGGIDNSPLHF
few	NA	TRBV11-2	TRBJ2-3	TGTGCCAGCAGCTTAGATCCAACAGATACGCAGTATTTT	CASSLDPTDTQYF
few	TRBD1	TRBV5-4	TRBJ1-1	TGTGCCAGCCGCGAGACAGGGGGGAACACTGAAGCTTTCTTT	CASRETGGNTEAFF
NA	TRBD1	TRBV19	TRBJ2-1	TGTGCCAGTAGTATGGACAGGGGCCACAATGAGCAGTTCTTC	CASSMDRGHNEQFF
NA	TRBD2	TRBV28	TRBJ2-1	TGTGCCAGCAGTTTATTAGCTAGCGGGGCGATGAATGAGCAGTTCTTC	CASSLLASGAMNEQFF
NA	TRBD1	TRBV4-1	TRBJ2-5	TGCGCCAGCAGCCAATTTCCGAGCCGGGACAGGGGAGAGACCCAGTACTTC	CASSQFPSRDRGETQYF
few	NA	TRBV28	TRBJ2-5	TGTGCCAGCCAAGGAGGAGATGTAGAGACCCAGTACTTC	CASQGGDVETQYF
NA	TRBD2	TRBV13	TRBJ2-7	TGTGCCAGCAGCTTGACTAGCGGCACCTACGAGCAGTACTTC	CASSLTSGTYEQYF
NA	TRBD1	TRBV9	TRBJ1-6	TGTGCCAGCAGCGTAGCCAGGGGGGATAATTCACCCCTCCACTTT	CASSVARGDNSPLHF
NA	NA	TRBV14	TRBJ2-1	TGTGCCAGCAGCCAAGTTCTGGGGGCCCCCTACTACAATGAGCAGTTCTTC	CASSQVLGAPYYNEQFF
NA	NA	TRBV11-2	TRBJ1-3	TGTGCCAGCAGCTTACGACCAATAGACGGACTGACTGGAAACACCATATATTTT	CASSLRPIDGLTGNTIYF
NA	NA	TRBV30	TRBJ1-3	TGTGCCTGGAGTACAGGGTCCGGAAACACCATATATTTT	CAWSTGSGNTIYF
NA	TRBD1	TRBV27	TRBJ2-1	TGTGCCAGCAGTTGGGACAGAAGCGACAATGAGCAGTTCTTC	CASSWDRSDNEQFF
once	NA	TRBV4-2	TRBJ1-6	TGTGCCAGCAGCCAGCAGGGTCGGAGAAATTCACCCCTCCACTTT	CASSQQGRRNSPLHF
NA	NA	TRBV7-9	TRBJ1-2	TGTGCCAGCAGCTTAGCCGGGGATGGGCTGGGCTACACCTTC	CASSLAGDGLGYTF
few	NA	TRBV9	TRBJ2-2	TGTGCCAGCAGCCCTCGGTGGGGGCGCACCGGGGAGCTGTTTTTT	CASSPRWGRTGELFF
NA	NA	TRBV7-8	TRBJ1-5	TGTGCCAGCAGCTTAGCCAGGGGGCCCCAGCATTTT	CASSLARGPQHF
once	NA	TRBV27	TRBJ2-1	TGTGCCAGCAGTTTGTTTAGCTCCTACAATGAGCAGTTCTTC	CASSLFSSYNEQFF
few	TRBD1	TRBV5-5	TRBJ2-3	TGTGCCAGCAGCTTGGGGGGACAGGTCTGGGATACGCAGTATTTT	CASSLGGQVWDTQYF
NA	NA	TRBV18	TRBJ1-1	TGTGCCAGCTCACGGGAGGGTAAGACTGAAGCTTTCTTT	CASSREGKTEAFF
NA	NA	TRBV10-2	TRBJ2-5	TGCGCCAGCAGCACCGGGAGCTCAGCTGTGAAGACCCAGTACTTC	CASSTGSSAVKTQYF
NA	TRBD2	TRBV2	TRBJ2-5	TGTGCCAGCAGTGAAGAGCGAACTAGCGGGGGAGAGACCCAGTACTTC	CASSEERTSGGETQYF
NA	TRBD2	TRBV7-2	TRBJ2-5	TGTGCCAGCAGCTTGACGGGGGGGCTCGAGACCCAGTACTTC	CASSLTGGLETQYF
once	TRBD1	TRBV5-1	TRBJ1-1	TGCGCCAGCAGCTCTCTTAACAGGGGGATACTGAACACTGAAGCTTTCTTT	CASSSLNRGILNTEAFF